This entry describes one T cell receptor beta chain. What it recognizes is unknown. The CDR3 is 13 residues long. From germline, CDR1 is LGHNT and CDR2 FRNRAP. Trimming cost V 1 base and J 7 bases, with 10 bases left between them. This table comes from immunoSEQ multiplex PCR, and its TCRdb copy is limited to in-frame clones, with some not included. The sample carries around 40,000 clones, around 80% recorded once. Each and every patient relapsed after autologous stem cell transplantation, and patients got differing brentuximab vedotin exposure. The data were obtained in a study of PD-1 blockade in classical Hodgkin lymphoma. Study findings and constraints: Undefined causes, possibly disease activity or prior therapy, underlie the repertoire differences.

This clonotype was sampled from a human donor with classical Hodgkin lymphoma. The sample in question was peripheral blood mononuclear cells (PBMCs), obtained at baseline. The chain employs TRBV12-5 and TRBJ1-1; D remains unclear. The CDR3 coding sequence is TGTGCTAGTGGTTTGGCCGCGGGCAGTGAAGCTTTCTTT. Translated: CASGLAAGSEAFF. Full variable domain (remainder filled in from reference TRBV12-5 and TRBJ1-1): DARVTQTPRHKVTEMGQEVTMRCQPILGHNTVFWYRQTMMQGLELLAYFRNRAPLDDSGMPKDRFSAEMPDATLATLKIQPSEPRDSAVYFCASGLAAGSEAFFGQGTRLTVV.